This T cell receptor beta chain was retrieved from a study of blood T cell repertoires in COVID-19. Overall study context: Sites across the United States, Italy and Spain contributed samples from acute and convalescent COVID-19. Nucleic acid was either cDNA or gDNA, and it came from T cells, B-cell-depleted T cells, or PBMCs.

This clone appeared a few times. The V end lost 7 bases, the J end lost 5 bases, and 18 bases lay between the germline ends. This CDR3 region has 15 residues. The V gene's germline CDR1 is ENHRY and CDR2 SYGVKD. Per the authors' pipeline: Amplified reference gene primers provided the basis for estimating nucleated cell counts. Using immunoSEQ multiplex PCR, the repertoire was profiled, and TCRdb retains in-frame clones only, with some absent. V and J calls plus clone size are reproduced from that table; the DNA served to infer D and trimming. In the table there are 70,000 to 90,000 clones, around 85% of which are singletons.

Sequenced sample: peripheral blood. This sequence was found in a man aged 65-85 years with acute or convalescent COVID-19. V usage is TRBV10-3 and J usage is TRBJ2-1, with D possibly TRBD2 on 5 matching bases. The CDR3 DNA reads TGTGCCATCACTCCAGGACTCACTAATAACAATGAGCAGTTCTTC. Amino acids: CAITPGLTNNNEQFF.